A single sample gave rise to the 27 T cell receptor beta chains below, sequenced in a study of identical twins. MiXCR was run by TCRdb on the 5' RACE reads, yielding one entry per CDR3 protein. The sample contains over 200,000 distinct CDR3 sequences, approximately 5.9% of which appear only once. This sample was shared with a second study, whose subject was T cells expressing NK-cell markers.

Sequencing was performed on CD8+ T cells sorted from blood. The source is a woman aged 18-29 years in good health.

This clonotype was seen only a few times. The rearrangement joins TRBV29-1 to TRBJ2-7; tentatively, D is TRBD2 (6 bases). This CDR3 has 12 residues. Germline V lookup: CDR1 SQVTM, CDR2 ANQGSEA. V was cut by 1 base and J by 2 bases, with 6 bases left in between. The CDR3 region has the DNA TGCAGCGTTGAAGGACTAGCCTACGAGCAGTACTTC. Protein: CSVEGLAYEQYF.

This clonotype has a handful of counts. The V call is TRBV9, the J call TRBJ2-7, with TRBD1 identical over 9 bases. The CDR3 spans 16 residues. CDR1 is SGDLS, CDR2 YYNGEE, per germline. With 4 bases clipped from V and 6 bases from J, the junction kept 14 bases outside the gene matches. The CDR3 is CASSPRGQGQGGEQYF. The CDR3 DNA reads as TGTGCCAGCAGCCCCCGGGGACAGGGCCAGGGTGGCGAGCAGTACTTC.

This clonotype was picked up a small number of times. This chain joins TRBV20-1 and TRBJ2-7; maybe TRBD1 (6 bases). The length of the CDR3 is 14 residues. CDR1 is DFQATT, CDR2 SNEGSKA, per germline (reference sequence). Trimming took off 2 bases at V and 0 bases at J, with 11 bases between the two ends. The CDR3 loop reads CSARPTGSSYEQYF. The CDR3 DNA is TGCAGTGCTAGACCGACAGGTAGCTCCTACGAGCAGTACTTC.

V is TRBV7-8 and J is TRBJ1-2; 7 bases line up with TRBD1. V trimming: 5 bases; J trimming: 4 bases; junction bases outside the gene matches: 4. The CDR3 spans 13 residues. Germline V gene data show CDR1 as SGHVS and CDR2 as FQNEAQ. DNA for the CDR3: TGTGCCAGCAGCGGGACAGACATCTATGGCTACACCTTC. Protein sequence: CASSGTDIYGYTF.

This clonotype appeared many times. The rearrangement uses TRBV2 and TRBJ1-2; D unclear. V dropped 2 bases and J dropped 2 bases, with 9 bases sitting between them. Germline CDR1 SNHLY, CDR2 FYNNEI. This CDR3 contains 14 residues. The CDR3 spells CASSESWGNYGYTF. CDR3 in DNA: TGTGCCAGCAGTGAAAGCTGGGGAAACTATGGCTACACCTTC.

The chain uses TRBV10-1 and TRBJ2-2; no firm D call. The germline CDR1 and CDR2 sequences are WNHNN and SYGVQD (reference sequence). V lost 2 bases to trimming and J lost 4 bases, with 5 bases between them. The CDR3 loop spans 13 amino acids. CDR3 region: CASSETVTGELFF. The CDR3 coding sequence is TGCGCCAGCAGTGAGACGGTCACCGGGGAGCTGTTTTTT.

This clonotype was seen only a few times. The gene calls are TRBV19 and TRBJ1-5; possibly TRBD1 for D (5 bases). Looked up from germline, CDR1 is LNHDA and CDR2 is SQIVND (reference sequence). This CDR3 spans 16 amino acids. V lost 10 bases, J lost 0 bases, and 19 bases lay in between. CDR3 in amino acids: CATNAGTAYSNQPQHF. CDR3 DNA sequence: TGTGCCACCAACGCCGGGACGGCATATAGCAATCAGCCCCAGCATTTT.

This clonotype was recorded a few times. The chain has TRBV3-1 and TRBJ2-3, with 12 positions matching TRBD2. The CDR3 runs to 17 residues. The ends lost 2 bases at V and 8 bases at J; junction bases unmatched: 11. Per the germline V gene, CDR1 is LGHDT and CDR2 is YNNKEL (reference sequence). The CDR3, as DNA: TGTGCCAGCAGCCAACGCCGAGCTAGCGGGGGGGCAAGTACGCAGTATTTT. Protein product: CASSQRRASGGASTQYF.

This sequence joins TRBV11-3 and TRBJ2-5; maybe TRBD2 (6 bases). This CDR3 contains 14 residues. Per germline, CDR1 SGHNT and CDR2 YENEEA. Trimming pared 7 bases from V and 6 bases from J, leaving 18 bases between. The CDR3 coding sequence is TGTGCCAGCACCCACCACGGAGGGAAGAAGACCCAGTACTTC. Protein sequence: CASTHHGGKKTQYF.

This clonotype was recorded many times. The chain combines TRBV11-2 with TRBJ2-7; a possible D gene is TRBD2 (6 bases). This CDR3 comprises 15 residues. V was trimmed by 5 bases and J by 3 bases, leaving 17 bases between them. CDR1 SGHAT and CDR2 FQNNGV come from the germline V gene. For the CDR3, the DNA is TGTGCCAGCAGCACGACTCCAACGGGGGACTACGAGCAGTACTTC. It yields the protein CASSTTPTGDYEQYF.

This clonotype has just a few counts. The gene calls are TRBV4-3 and TRBJ1-2; TRBD1 matches at 8 bases. The ends lost 6 bases at V and 7 bases at J; junction bases unmatched: 7. CDR1 LGHNA and CDR2 YSLEER come from the germline V gene. CDR3 length: 13 residues. The CDR3 DNA is TGCGCCAGCAGTAATGGACAGGGTCCTGGCTACACCTTC. It translates to CASSNGQGPGYTF.

This clonotype was counted a few times. This chain uses TRBV27 with TRBJ1-1, with 11 bases fitting TRBD1. J was trimmed by 7 bases and V by 5 bases; bases with no gene match: 6. Germline V gene data show CDR1 as MNHEY and CDR2 as SMNVEV (reference sequence). This CDR3 comprises 14 residues. CDR3 nucleotides: TGTGCCAGCAGTGCGGACAGGGGGCACCATGAAGCTTTCTTT. Residues: CASSADRGHHEAFF.

This clonotype was observed at least ten times. The genes are TRBV18 and TRBJ1-1, with TRBD1 identical over 7 bases. The length of the CDR3 is 14 residues. The junction had 4 bases not matched to a gene; V was cut back by 2 bases and J by 4 bases. In germline, CDR1 is KGHSH, CDR2 LQKENI. CDR3 in DNA: TGTGCCAGCTCACCATCAGGGGGTCGCACTGAAGCTTTCTTT. Translating it yields CASSPSGGRTEAFF.

The chain is built from TRBV9 and TRBJ1-4; D unresolved. The CDR3 is made up of 12 amino acids. The V gene lost 3 bases and the J gene lost 12 bases, with 12 bases spanning the gap. CDR1 SGDLS and CDR2 YYNGEE come from the germline V gene. The CDR3 loop reads CASSAMGAELFF. The CDR3 coding sequence is TGTGCCAGCAGCGCCATGGGAGCGGAACTGTTTTTT.

This clonotype was counted many times. This chain connects TRBV11-1 to TRBJ2-5; a weak D match, TRBD2 (6 bases). V shed 5 bases and J shed 4 bases, with 29 bases lying between them. There are 19 residues in the CDR3. Germline CDR1 reads SGHAT; CDR2 reads FQDESV (reference sequence). The CDR3 bases are TGTGCCAGCAGCGTCCCCCTGGGGCAGGCGCCATCGGAGGGAGAGACCCAGTACTTC. This codes for CASSVPLGQAPSEGETQYF.

In its sample, this clonotype was seen a few times. The V and J genes are TRBV7-8 and TRBJ2-7; either TRBD1 or TRBD2 may fit D (5 bases each). The CDR3 runs 17 residues. Germline lookup yields CDR1 SGHVS and CDR2 FQNEAQ. Trimming took off 5 bases at V and 5 bases at J, with 25 bases between the two ends. CDR3 coding DNA: TGTGCCAGCAGCCCTCGGCTTTATCGGGGCGGTCGTAACGAGCAGTACTTC. This translates into CASSPRLYRGGRNEQYF.

This clonotype has a count of ten or more. The chain recombines TRBV7-2 with TRBJ2-1; D is uncertain. V dropped 5 bases and J dropped 7 bases, with 6 bases sitting between them. Germline V CDR1 and CDR2: SGHTA, FQGNSA. The CDR3 runs to 11 residues. The CDR3: CASSLINEQFF. The CDR3 nucleotides are TGTGCCAGCAGCCTCATAAATGAGCAGTTCTTC. The complete variable domain, with remaining parts taken from reference TRBV7-2 and TRBJ2-1, reads GAGVSQSPSNKVTEKGKDVELRCDPISGHTALYWYRQSLGQGLEFLIYFQGNSAPDKSGLPSDRFSAERTGGSVSTLTIQRTQQEDSAVYLCASSLINEQFFGPGTRLTVL.

This clonotype was detected a few times. V gene TRBV2 combines with J gene TRBJ2-3; 7 bases fit TRBD1. Germline loops: CDR1 SNHLY, CDR2 FYNNEI. The CDR3 spans 15 residues. Trimming at V came to 5 bases and at J to 0 bases, leaving 5 bases not matched to a gene. CDR3 bases: TGTGCCAGCAGTACAGGGACAGCAAGCACAGATACGCAGTATTTT. Translation gives CASSTGTASTDTQYF. The entire variable domain, with the rest obtained from reference TRBV2 and TRBJ2-3, is as follows: EPEVTQTPSHQVTQMGQEVILRCVPISNHLYFYWYRQILGQKVEFLVSFYNNEISEKSEIFDDQFSVERPDGSNFTLKIRSTKLEDSAMYFCASSTGTASTDTQYFGPGTRLTVL.

In this sample, this clonotype turned up a few times. The V call is TRBV12-3 or TRBV12-4, the J call TRBJ1-1; D possibly corresponds to TRBD1 (5 bases). V lost 6 bases and J lost 4, with 12 bases in between. The CDR3 loop spans 13 amino acids. DNA for the CDR3: TGTGCCAGCAGAGGAAGTGGGGGCACTGAAGCTTTCTTT. Translating gives CASRGSGGTEAFF.

This clonotype has a count of ten or more. The rearrangement uses TRBV20-1 and TRBJ2-7; 7 bases fit TRBD1. The CDR3 spans 13 residues. Germline CDR1 and CDR2: DFQATT and SNEGSKA (reference sequence). Losses at the gene ends were 3 bases for V and 5 bases for J; bases not matched to a gene: 7. The CDR3 here is CSASTGEIHEQYF. The CDR3, as DNA: TGCAGTGCTAGTACAGGGGAAATCCACGAGCAGTACTTC.

The gene calls are TRBV7-2 and TRBJ2-7; D may match TRBD1 or TRBD2 (5 bases each). V lost 6 bases, J lost 0 bases, and 12 bases lay in between. Looked up from germline, CDR1 is SGHTA and CDR2 is FQGNSA. This CDR3 has 14 residues. The CDR3 DNA is TGTGCCAGCAGACGGGACCTGAGCTCCTACGAGCAGTACTTC. Amino acid sequence: CASRRDLSSYEQYF.

The chain recombines TRBV5-1 with TRBJ2-7; perhaps TRBD1 as D (6 bases). CDR1 and CDR2 (germline): SGHRS, YFSETQ. V lost 4 bases to trimming and J lost 5 bases, with 13 bases between them. The length of the CDR3 is 13 residues. The CDR3 protein is CASSTFPGDEQYF. The CDR3 DNA reads as TGCGCCAGCAGCACTTTCCCAGGGGACGAGCAGTACTTC.

This clonotype has ten or more counts. The V and J genes are TRBV29-1 and TRBJ1-3; D is unclear. Trimming shortened V by 3 bases and J by 0 bases, and 6 bases separated the two germline ends. The germline CDR1 and CDR2 sequences are SQVTM and ANQGSEA. CDR3 size: 13 residues. The CDR3 reads CSVEASSGNTIYF. Here the CDR3 DNA reads TGCAGCGTTGAGGCCAGCTCTGGAAACACCATATATTTT. Based on the CDR3 plus reference TRBV29-1 and TRBJ1-3, the full variable domain is SAVISQKPSRDICQRGTSLTIQCQVDSQVTMMFWYRQQPGQSLTLIATANQGSEATYESGFVIDKFPISRPNLTFSTLTVSNMSPEDSSIYLCSVEASSGNTIYFGEGSWLTVV.

This clonotype was picked up a small number of times. This sequence joins TRBV29-1 and TRBJ1-2; D unresolved. The CDR3 is 19 residues long. The V end was cut by 0 bases, the J end by 4 bases, with 27 bases between. The germline V gene encodes CDR1 SQVTM and CDR2 ANQGSEA. The CDR3 DNA follows: TGCAGCGTTGAAGAGCCAAGGGTTGCTGTTCGGTTGACCAGCTATGGCTACACCTTC. Its protein product is CSVEEPRVAVRLTSYGYTF.

The chain joins TRBV9 to TRBJ2-3; no clear D gene. V was clipped by 0 bases and J by 2 bases, with 13 bases between them. Per germline, CDR1 SGDLS and CDR2 YYNGEE. The CDR3 loop spans 16 amino acids. The CDR3 DNA follows: TGTGCCAGCAGCGTAGGGATTTTCGGCCTCACAGATACGCAGTATTTT. Its translation is CASSVGIFGLTDTQYF.

This clonotype was seen a handful of times. V and J are TRBV21-1 and TRBJ2-2; TRBD2, the table's D call, lacks a check against the DNA. TRBV21-1 has pseudogene status. The CDR3 contains 17 residues. CDR3 amino acids: CASSDRLGRAYTGELFF. The CDR3 DNA sequence: TGTGCCAGCAGCGACCGGTTAGGGAGGGCCTACACCGGGGAGCTGTTTTTT.

The CDR3 region has the DNA TGTGCCAGCCCAGACAGGGCGAACACTGAAGCTTTCTTT. Its protein is CASPDRANTEAFF. The genes are TRBV2 and TRBJ1-1; 7 bases agree with TRBD1. The V and J ends lost 8 bases and 1 base, in that order; junction bases with no gene match: 4. This CDR3 is built from 13 residues. Germline CDR1 SNHLY, CDR2 FYNNEI.